Shown below are 16 T cell receptor beta chains from a single sample sequenced in a study of graft-versus-host responses after intestinal transplantation. Sequencing used immunoSEQ multiplex PCR; TCRdb keeps in-frame clones, though not all of them. The sample holds 40,000 or so clones, roughly 91% seen once. Sequencing was performed on PBMCs, taken 260 to 280 days after transplant. The receptors shown here come from a human patient who received an intestinal transplant, so some T cells may come from the graft donor.

This rearrangement joins TRBV9 to TRBJ2-3; 11 nucleotides match TRBD2. This CDR3 has 16 amino acids. Germline CDR1 is SGDLS and CDR2 is YYNGEE. J lost 2 bases, V lost 4 bases, and 6 bases had no gene match. DNA of the CDR3: TGTGCCAGCAGCCCCCGACTAGCGGGGTCCACAGATACGCAGTATTTT. It specifies CASSPRLAGSTDTQYF.

The V call is TRBV7-9, the J call TRBJ1-2; 8 bases agree with TRBD1. With 1 base clipped from V and 7 bases from J, the junction kept 8 bases outside the gene matches. This CDR3 comprises 15 residues. Germline-derived CDR1 and CDR2 are SEHNR and FQNEAQ (reference sequence). CDR3 bases: TGTGCCAGCAGCTTAGGGCGTCAGGGGGCTACTGGCTACACCTTC. As protein: CASSLGRQGATGYTF.

The CDR3 loop reads CASSQSTAYNEQFF. CDR3 bases: TGCGCCAGCAGCCAAAGCACAGCTTACAATGAGCAGTTCTTC. V is TRBV4-3 and J is TRBJ2-1; D is unresolved. V gave up 2 bases and J gave up 4 bases, with 9 bases separating them. The germline CDR1 and CDR2 sequences are LGHNA and YSLEER. The CDR3 is 14 amino acids.

Here the CDR3 DNA reads TGTGCCAGCAGCTTATTGGGGGATACGCAGTATTTT. This codes for CASSLLGDTQYF. The chain couples TRBV11-2 to TRBJ2-3; D remains unclear. V gave up 2 bases and J gave up 6 bases, with 6 bases separating them. The CDR3 extends over 12 amino acids. Germline CDR1 is SGHAT and CDR2 is FQNNGV.

V gene TRBV7-2 combines with J gene TRBJ1-6; TRBD1 matches at 9 bases. Germline CDR1 SGHTA, CDR2 FQGNSA. V lost 3 bases to trimming and J lost 8 bases; unmatched junction nucleotides: 5. The CDR3 spans 15 residues. The CDR3 nucleotides are TGTGCCAGCAGCTTGCGACAGGGGGGAGATTCACCCCTCCACTTT. Its protein is CASSLRQGGDSPLHF.

The V gene is TRBV5-4, the J gene TRBJ2-7, with 9 positions matching TRBD2. The CDR3 runs 16 residues. CDR1 SGHNT and CDR2 YYREEE come from the germline V gene (reference sequence). Trimming at V came to 0 bases and at J to 2 bases, leaving 6 bases not matched to a gene. The CDR3 nucleotides are TGTGCCAGCAGCTTGGAAGCGGGGGGAGCTCCCTACGAGCAGTACTTC. Its protein is CASSLEAGGAPYEQYF.

The J gene is TRBJ1-4, the V gene TRBV29-1, with a tentative D call TRBD1 (6 bases). Germline CDR1 reads SQVTM; CDR2 reads ANQGSEA. This CDR3 has 12 residues. V was clipped by 0 bases and J by 8 bases, with 7 bases between them. Written as DNA, the CDR3 is TGCAGCGTTGAAGAGCAGGGGGAAAAACTGTTTTTT. This encodes CSVEEQGEKLFF.

The chain has TRBV7-9 and TRBJ2-3, with D perhaps matching TRBD1 (5 bases). The CDR3 contains 14 residues. Trimming cost V 7 bases and J 2 bases, with 13 bases left between them. Germline V CDR1 and CDR2: SEHNR, FQNEAQ (reference sequence). CDR3 loop: CASTQAVITDTQYF. CDR3 DNA sequence: TGTGCCAGCACACAGGCGGTTATCACAGATACGCAGTATTTT. The variable domain in full, with the rest retrieved from reference TRBV7-9 and TRBJ2-3, is DTGVSQNPRHKITKRGQNVTFRCDPISEHNRLYWYRQTLGQGPEFLTYFQNEAQLEKSRLLSDRFSAERPKGSFSTLEIQRTEQGDSAMYLCASTQAVITDTQYFGPGTRLTVL.

The gene calls are TRBV5-1 and TRBJ1-2, with 8 nucleotides matching TRBD1. V was pared by 3 bases and J by 4 bases, with 5 bases of the junction left unmatched. The CDR3 spans 14 residues. Germline CDR1 SGHRS, CDR2 YFSETQ. Written as DNA, the CDR3 is TGCGCCAGCAGCTCGGGACAGGTCCTCTATGGCTACACCTTC. It encodes CASSSGQVLYGYTF.

The chain employs TRBV11-2 and TRBJ2-5; D assignment may be TRBD1 or TRBD2 (5 bases each). Per germline, CDR1 SGHAT and CDR2 FQNNGV. V was trimmed by 3 bases and J by 7 bases, leaving 12 bases between them. The CDR3 totals 13 residues. The CDR3 DNA is TGTGCCAGCAGCTTTAGGGACCGGGCGACCCAGTACTTC. Its translation: CASSFRDRATQYF.

The rearrangement uses TRBV13 and TRBJ1-2, with TRBD1 identical over 7 bases. CDR1 and CDR2 (germline): PRHDT, FYEKMQ (reference sequence). Trimming at V came to 5 bases and at J to 3 bases, leaving 6 bases not matched to a gene. This CDR3 has 14 residues. The CDR3 region has the DNA TGTGCCAGCAGCCTATTCGGGACAGACTATGGCTACACCTTC. Translated, it gives CASSLFGTDYGYTF.

V is TRBV29-1 and J is TRBJ2-2; tentative D call: TRBD2 (6 bases). This CDR3 spans 11 amino acids. The germline V and J ends were trimmed by 6 bases and 7 bases, with 9 bases remaining between them. Germline V gene sequence: CDR1 SQVTM, CDR2 ANQGSEA. CDR3 nucleotide sequence: TGCAGCGTACTAGCCCGCGGGGAGCTGTTTTTT. Translation: CSVLARGELFF.

V usage is TRBV2 and J usage is TRBJ2-1; possibly TRBD1 or TRBD2 for D (6 bases each). CDR3 size: 15 residues. With 7 bases removed from V and 5 bases from J, the gap between germline ends came to 18 bases. Germline CDR1 is SNHLY and CDR2 is FYNNEI. The CDR3 reads CASTPGGTPDNEQFF. The CDR3 DNA sequence: TGTGCCAGCACCCCCGGAGGGACACCCGACAATGAGCAGTTCTTC.

The chain carries TRBV14 and TRBJ1-2, with D hard to call. This CDR3 comprises 13 residues. V was pared by 9 bases and J by 0 bases, with 11 bases between. Germline CDR1 is SGHDN and CDR2 is FVKESK. CDR3 protein: CASSSQPNYGYTF. The CDR3 region has the DNA TGTGCCAGTTCCAGTCAGCCTAACTATGGCTACACCTTC.

This rearrangement joins TRBV6-4 to TRBJ2-3, with 16 bases fitting TRBD2. Looked up from germline, CDR1 is MRHNA and CDR2 is SNTAGT. There are 17 residues in the CDR3. The V segment lost 5 bases and the J segment 4 bases; nucleotides outside the gene matches: 6. The chain's CDR3 is CASSYGTSGGAADTQYF. For the CDR3, the DNA is TGTGCCAGCAGTTACGGGACTAGCGGGGGGGCGGCAGATACGCAGTATTTT.

CDR3 bases: TGTGCCAGCAGTTCGGACAGGGACCTTACTCTGGGCGAGCAGTACTTC. Translating gives CASSSDRDLTLGEQYF. J is TRBJ2-7 and V is TRBV6-5; 8 bases fit TRBD1. Germline V gene data show CDR1 as MNHEY and CDR2 as SVGAGI. This CDR3 has 16 amino acids. The V segment lost 4 bases and the J segment 6 bases; nucleotides outside the gene matches: 14.